This is a list of T cell receptor beta chains from one sample in a study of T cells in Graves' hyperthyroidism and ophthalmopathy. TCRdb called the multiplex PCR reads again in MiXCR, with one record for every CDR3 protein. The sample holds under 450,000 distinct CDR3 sequences, 15% to 19% seen once. The specimen was blood. The receptors shown here come from a woman in her late teens or twenties with Graves' hyperthyroidism. The CDR3 runs from the conserved cysteine through the conserved F or W. The D gene is left open where the match is weak. Clone size is stated in some rows and not others, as once, few, many or a class when expanded.

J gene,clone size,V gene,D gene,CDR3 protein,CDR3 DNA
TRBJ2-1,NA,TRBV5-4,NA,CASSGPGTDVNEQFF,TGTGCCAGCAGCGGCCCCGGGACTGATGTTAATGAGCAGTTCTTC
TRBJ2-7,NA,TRBV29-1,NA,CSVARRPGLGEQYF,TGCAGCGTTGCCCGCAGGCCAGGCCTTGGCGAGCAGTACTTC
TRBJ2-1,many,TRBV20-1,TRBD2,CSAKGTSGKEQFF,TGCAGTGCTAAAGGGACTAGCGGGAAAGAGCAGTTCTTC
TRBJ1-6,NA,TRBV14,NA,CASSGERNNSPLHF,TGTGCCAGCAGCGGGGAAAGAAATAATTCACCCCTCCACTTT
TRBJ2-7,many,TRBV5-5,NA,CASSPRVAPLYEQYF,TGTGCCAGCAGCCCCAGGGTGGCCCCCCTCTACGAGCAGTACTTC
TRBJ1-1,many,TRBV28,NA,CASSFYTLSSRMNTEAFF,TGTGCCAGCAGTTTTTATACCCTTAGTTCGCGTATGAACACTGAAGCTTTCTTT
TRBJ2-1,NA,TRBV5-4,NA,CASSLEQVDNEQFF,TGTGCCAGCAGCTTAGAGCAGGTCGACAATGAGCAGTTCTTC
TRBJ2-2,NA,TRBV10-3,NA,CAISGGRVHQNTGELFF,TGTGCCATCAGTGGGGGGCGGGTCCATCAGAACACCGGGGAGCTGTTTTTT
TRBJ2-5,few,TRBV29-1,NA,CSVIRGTQETQYF,TGCAGCGTTATCCGGGGGACCCAAGAGACCCAGTACTTC
TRBJ1-1,many,TRBV2,NA,CASSESVGMGTEAFF,TGTGCCAGCAGTGAATCCGTGGGAATGGGCACTGAAGCTTTCTTT
TRBJ2-3,few,TRBV11-2,NA,CASTLSGTVLTNTQYF,TGTGCCAGCACCTTGTCCGGGACTGTTCTCACAAATACGCAGTATTTT
TRBJ2-1,NA,TRBV3-1,NA,CASSQDPAGPGEQFF,TGTGCCAGCAGCCAAGATCCTGCGGGACCGGGTGAGCAGTTCTTC
TRBJ2-7,many,TRBV28,TRBD1,CASSPGQVSYEQYF,TGTGCCAGCAGCCCGGGACAGGTTTCCTACGAGCAGTACTTC
TRBJ1-4,NA,TRBV4-1,NA,CASSQDSSPGEKLFF,TGCGCCAGCAGCCAAGATTCCTCACCAGGTGAAAAACTGTTTTTT
TRBJ2-6,many,TRBV6-1,NA,CASTPKTGANVLTF,TGTGCCAGCACCCCAAAGACTGGGGCCAACGTCCTGACTTTC
TRBJ1-2,few,TRBV3-1,NA,CASSQNQLANYGYTF,TGTGCCAGCAGCCAAAATCAGCTAGCTAACTATGGCTACACCTTC
TRBJ2-5,many,TRBV28,NA,CASRTRRAGRIQETQYF,TGTGCCAGCCGAACCCGGAGGGCAGGGAGAATTCAAGAGACCCAGTACTTC
TRBJ2-7,few,TRBV6-2/TRBV6-3,NA,CASSSSRVGSYEQYF,TGTGCCAGCAGCTCCTCGAGAGTAGGCTCCTACGAGCAGTACTTC
TRBJ2-3,many,TRBV5-1,NA,CASSLRVADTQYF,TGCGCCAGCAGCCTAAGAGTGGCAGATACGCAGTATTTT
TRBJ2-6,few,TRBV29-1,NA,CSVDAGTGANVLTF,TGCAGCGTTGATGCGGGTACTGGGGCCAACGTCCTGACTTTC
TRBJ2-3,few,TRBV7-9,NA,CASSLVASSTDTQYF,TGTGCCAGCAGCTTAGTTGCCAGCAGCACAGATACGCAGTATTTT
TRBJ1-1,NA,TRBV5-1,NA,CASSADGSPRTEAFF,TGCGCCAGCAGCGCGGACGGGTCCCCAAGGACTGAAGCTTTCTTT
TRBJ2-1,NA,TRBV19,NA,CASSIAGTGEQFF,TGTGCCAGTAGTATAGCCGGGACGGGTGAGCAGTTCTTC
TRBJ2-7,many,TRBV18,NA,CASSPDYEQYF,TGTGCCAGCTCACCAGATTACGAGCAGTACTTC
TRBJ2-7,many,TRBV11-2,NA,CASSLGLNEQYF,TGTGCCAGCAGCTTAGGGCTCAACGAGCAGTACTTC
TRBJ2-7,many,TRBV5-1,TRBD2,CASSSGLAGAHEQYF,TGCGCCAGCAGCTCCGGACTAGCGGGAGCCCACGAGCAGTACTTC
TRBJ1-6,few,TRBV6-9,TRBD1,CPGQGCNSPLHF,TGCCCGGGACAGGGCTGTAATTCACCCCTCCACTTT
TRBJ1-5,NA,TRBV19,NA,CASSFDNQPQHF,TGTGCCAGTAGTTTTGACAATCAGCCCCAGCATTTT
TRBJ2-3,many,TRBV7-2,NA,CASSSRTDTQYF,TGTGCCAGCAGCTCTAGGACAGATACGCAGTATTTT
TRBJ1-2,few,TRBV7-6,NA,CASSPRALVSYGYTF,TGTGCCAGCAGCCCACGAGCGCTGGTTAGCTATGGCTACACCTTC
TRBJ2-7,many,TRBV27,NA,CASSWDPRGEQYF,TGTGCCAGCAGTTGGGACCCTCGGGGCGAGCAGTACTTC
TRBJ2-2,NA,TRBV27,TRBD2,CASRPWTSGDTGELFF,TGTGCCAGCAGGCCATGGACTAGCGGGGACACCGGGGAGCTGTTTTTT
TRBJ2-1,NA,TRBV12-3/TRBV12-4,NA,CASSDRLVHEQFF,TGTGCCAGCAGTGACCGACTAGTCCATGAGCAGTTCTTC
TRBJ1-3,many,TRBV7-2,NA,CASSRRGSGNTIYF,TGTGCCAGCAGCCGCCGGGGAAGCGGAAACACCATATATTTT
TRBJ1-1,many,TRBV2,NA,CASSEFGLNTEAFF,TGTGCCAGCAGTGAATTCGGTCTGAACACTGAAGCTTTCTTT
TRBJ2-7,many,TRBV7-6,TRBD1,CASSSASGQALEQYF,TGTGCCAGCAGCTCCGCGTCCGGACAGGCTTTAGAGCAGTACTTC
TRBJ2-7,few,TRBV12-3/TRBV12-4,TRBD1,CATSPGQGAEQYF,TGTGCCACCTCGCCGGGACAGGGAGCCGAGCAGTACTTC
TRBJ2-5,many,TRBV7-2,NA,CASSQPGVGTQYF,TGTGCCAGCAGCCAACCGGGGGTAGGGACCCAGTACTTC
TRBJ2-7,NA,TRBV7-2,NA,CASSTTASYEQYF,TGTGCCAGCAGCACGACGGCGTCCTACGAGCAGTACTTC
TRBJ2-5,many,TRBV28,TRBD1,CASSLTGTRGQETQYF,TGTGCCAGCAGTCTGACAGGGACGAGAGGGCAAGAGACCCAGTACTTC
TRBJ2-1,NA,TRBV4-1,NA,CASRHMGSDEQFF,TGCGCCAGCCGACACATGGGGAGCGATGAGCAGTTCTTC
TRBJ1-4,few,TRBV7-9,NA,CASRGGGLRELFF,TGTGCCAGCAGAGGGGGGGGGCTCCGCGAACTGTTTTTT
TRBJ2-1,many,TRBV5-1,NA,CASSSRRPYNEQFF,TGCGCCAGCAGCTCCCGTAGACCCTACAATGAGCAGTTCTTC
TRBJ2-6,NA,TRBV27,TRBD1,CASSSQGVASSGANVLTF,TGTGCCAGCAGTTCCCAGGGGGTCGCAAGCTCTGGGGCCAACGTCCTGACTTTC
TRBJ2-1,few,TRBV12-3/TRBV12-4,TRBD2,CASTPRGSGRPREQFF,TGTGCCAGCACCCCCCGGGGGAGCGGGAGACCGCGTGAGCAGTTCTTC
TRBJ2-1,many,TRBV11-1,NA,CASSRTRGAEQFF,TGTGCCAGCAGCCGGACGAGAGGGGCTGAGCAGTTCTTC
TRBJ2-7,NA,TRBV28,NA,CASSPRHSEQYF,TGTGCCAGCAGTCCACGACACAGCGAGCAGTACTTC
TRBJ1-5,NA,TRBV5-8,NA,CASSPAVGQPQHF,TGTGCCAGCAGCCCCGCCGTAGGTCAGCCCCAGCATTTT
TRBJ1-1,many,TRBV5-1,NA,CASSPRGSGGGGRNTEAFF,TGCGCCAGCAGCCCCCGTGGGTCGGGGGGTGGGGGTCGGAACACTGAAGCTTTCTTT
TRBJ2-7,NA,TRBV27,TRBD1,CASSLSPTGAVRGEQYF,TGTGCCAGCAGTTTATCCCCGACAGGGGCCGTCCGGGGGGAGCAGTACTTC
TRBJ2-5,many,TRBV7-8,NA,CASSSEARGASQETQYF,TGTGCCAGCAGCTCAGAAGCTAGGGGGGCGTCCCAAGAGACCCAGTACTTC
TRBJ2-1,few,TRBV10-3,TRBD2,CAISEQLAGGRDEQFF,TGTGCCATCAGTGAGCAGCTAGCGGGAGGTCGGGATGAGCAGTTCTTC
TRBJ1-1,many,TRBV18,TRBD1,CASSPITGGNTEAFF,TGTGCCAGCTCACCGATTACAGGGGGCAACACTGAAGCTTTCTTT